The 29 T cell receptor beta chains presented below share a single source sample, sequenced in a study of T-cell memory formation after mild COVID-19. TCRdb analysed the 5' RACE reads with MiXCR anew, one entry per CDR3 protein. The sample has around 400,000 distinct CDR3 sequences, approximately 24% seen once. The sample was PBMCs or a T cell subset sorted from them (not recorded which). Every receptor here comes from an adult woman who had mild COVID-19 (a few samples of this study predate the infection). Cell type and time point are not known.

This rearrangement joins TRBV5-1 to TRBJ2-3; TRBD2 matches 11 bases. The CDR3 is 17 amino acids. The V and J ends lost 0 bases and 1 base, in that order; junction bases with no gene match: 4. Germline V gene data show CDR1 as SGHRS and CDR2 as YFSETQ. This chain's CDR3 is CASSLAVLAGGTDTQYF. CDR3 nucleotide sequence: TGCGCCAGCAGCTTGGCCGTACTAGCGGGAGGCACAGATACGCAGTATTTT.

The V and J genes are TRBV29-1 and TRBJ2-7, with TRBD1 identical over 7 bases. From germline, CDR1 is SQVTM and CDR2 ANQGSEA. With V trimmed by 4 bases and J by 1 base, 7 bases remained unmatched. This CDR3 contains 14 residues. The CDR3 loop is CSVVPPGQSYEQYF. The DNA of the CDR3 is TGCAGCGTTGTACCCCCGGGACAGTCCTACGAGCAGTACTTC.

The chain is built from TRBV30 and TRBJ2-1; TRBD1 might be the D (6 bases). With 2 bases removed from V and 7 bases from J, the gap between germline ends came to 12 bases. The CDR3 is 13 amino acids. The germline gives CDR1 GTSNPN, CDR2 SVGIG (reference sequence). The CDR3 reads CAWSLGGLNEQFF. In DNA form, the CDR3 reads TGTGCCTGGAGTCTTGGGGGCTTAAATGAGCAGTTCTTC.

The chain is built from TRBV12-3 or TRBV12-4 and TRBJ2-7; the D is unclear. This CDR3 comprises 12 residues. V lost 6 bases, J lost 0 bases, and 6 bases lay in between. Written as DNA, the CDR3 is TGTGCCAGCAGGGACGGCTCCTACGAGCAGTACTTC. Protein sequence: CASRDGSYEQYF.

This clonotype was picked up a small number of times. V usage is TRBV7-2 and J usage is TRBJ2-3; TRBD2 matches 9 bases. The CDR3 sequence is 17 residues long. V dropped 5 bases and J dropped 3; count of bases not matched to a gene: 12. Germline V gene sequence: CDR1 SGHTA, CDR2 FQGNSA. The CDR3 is CASSPRGSGSRTDTQYF. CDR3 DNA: TGTGCCAGCAGCCCCCGGGGTAGCGGGAGTCGGACAGATACGCAGTATTTT.

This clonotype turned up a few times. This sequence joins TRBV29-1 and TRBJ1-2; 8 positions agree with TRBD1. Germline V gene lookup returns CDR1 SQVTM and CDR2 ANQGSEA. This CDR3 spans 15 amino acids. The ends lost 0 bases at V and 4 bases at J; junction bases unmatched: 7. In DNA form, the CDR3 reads TGCAGCGTTGAAGACTCGACAGGGGAGGCCTATGGCTACACCTTC. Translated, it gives CSVEDSTGEAYGYTF. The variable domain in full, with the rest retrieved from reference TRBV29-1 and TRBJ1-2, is SAVISQKPSRDICQRGTSLTIQCQVDSQVTMMFWYRQQPGQSLTLIATANQGSEATYESGFVIDKFPISRPNLTFSTLTVSNMSPEDSSIYLCSVEDSTGEAYGYTFGSGTRLTVV.

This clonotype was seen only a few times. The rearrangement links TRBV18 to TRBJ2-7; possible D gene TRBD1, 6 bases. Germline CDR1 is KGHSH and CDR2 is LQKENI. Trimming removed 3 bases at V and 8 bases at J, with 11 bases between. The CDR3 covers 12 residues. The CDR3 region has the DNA TGTGCCAGCTCACCGGGACAACCCAAGCAGTACTTC. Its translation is CASSPGQPKQYF.

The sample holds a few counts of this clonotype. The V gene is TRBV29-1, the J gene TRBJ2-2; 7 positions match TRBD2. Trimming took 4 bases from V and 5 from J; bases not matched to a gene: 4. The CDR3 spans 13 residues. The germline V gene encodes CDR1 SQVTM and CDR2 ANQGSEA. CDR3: CSVVQGGTGELFF. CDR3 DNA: TGCAGCGTTGTTCAGGGAGGGACCGGGGAGCTGTTTTTT.

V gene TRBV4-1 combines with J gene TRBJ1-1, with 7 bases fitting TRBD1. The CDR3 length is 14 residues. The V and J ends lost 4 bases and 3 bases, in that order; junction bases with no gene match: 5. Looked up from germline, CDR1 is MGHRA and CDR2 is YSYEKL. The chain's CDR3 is CASSPRGSDTEAFF. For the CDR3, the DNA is TGCGCCAGCAGCCCCAGGGGGTCCGACACTGAAGCTTTCTTT.

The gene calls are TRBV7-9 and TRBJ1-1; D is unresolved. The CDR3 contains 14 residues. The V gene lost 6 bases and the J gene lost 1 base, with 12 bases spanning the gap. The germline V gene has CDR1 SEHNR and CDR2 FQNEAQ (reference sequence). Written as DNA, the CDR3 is TGTGCCAGCAGTCCCGCCACGGGGAACACTGAAGCTTTCTTT. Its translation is CASSPATGNTEAFF.

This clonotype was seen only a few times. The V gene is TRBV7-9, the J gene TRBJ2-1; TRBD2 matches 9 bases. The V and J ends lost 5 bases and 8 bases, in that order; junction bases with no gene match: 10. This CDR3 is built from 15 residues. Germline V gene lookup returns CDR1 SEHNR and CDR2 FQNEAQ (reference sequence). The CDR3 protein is CASSQLRGGGDEQFF. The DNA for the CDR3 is TGTGCCAGCAGCCAACTACGCGGGGGGGGCGATGAGCAGTTCTTC.

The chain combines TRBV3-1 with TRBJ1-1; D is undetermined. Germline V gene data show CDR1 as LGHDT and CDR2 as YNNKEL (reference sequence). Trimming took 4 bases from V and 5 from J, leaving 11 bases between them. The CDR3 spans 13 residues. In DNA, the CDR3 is TGTGCCAGCAGCCCGGTCCCGAGGACTGAAGCTTTCTTT. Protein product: CASSPVPRTEAFF.

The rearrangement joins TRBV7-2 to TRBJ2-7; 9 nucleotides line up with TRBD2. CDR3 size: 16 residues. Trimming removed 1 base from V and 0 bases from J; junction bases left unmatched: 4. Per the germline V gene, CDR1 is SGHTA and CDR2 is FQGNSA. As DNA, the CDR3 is TGTGCCAGCAGCTTAGGAGTTAGCGGGAGCTCCTACGAGCAGTACTTC. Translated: CASSLGVSGSSYEQYF.

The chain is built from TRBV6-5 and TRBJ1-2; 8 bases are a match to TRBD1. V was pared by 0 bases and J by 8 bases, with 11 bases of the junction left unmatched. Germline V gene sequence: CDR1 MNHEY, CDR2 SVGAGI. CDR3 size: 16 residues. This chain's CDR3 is CASSYSIPLRGQGYTF. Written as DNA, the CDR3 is TGTGCCAGCAGTTACTCGATACCCCTCAGGGGGCAAGGCTACACCTTC.

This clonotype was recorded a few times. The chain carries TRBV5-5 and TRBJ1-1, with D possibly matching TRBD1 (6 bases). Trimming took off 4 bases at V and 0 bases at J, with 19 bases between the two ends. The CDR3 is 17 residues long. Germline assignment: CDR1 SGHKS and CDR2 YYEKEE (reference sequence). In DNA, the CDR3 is TGTGCCAGCAGCCTTGTAACCCGGACAGATATGAACACTGAAGCTTTCTTT. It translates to CASSLVTRTDMNTEAFF.

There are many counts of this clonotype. CDR3 protein: CASSFGTGLNGYTF. The DNA of the CDR3 is TGTGCCAGCAGCTTCGGTACAGGGCTGAACGGCTACACCTTC. The chain uses TRBV11-3 and TRBJ1-2; a possible D gene is TRBD1 (6 bases). V was clipped by 3 bases and J by 8 bases, with 16 bases between them. This CDR3 has 14 residues. Germline values: CDR1 SGHNT, CDR2 YENEEA. Combining the CDR3 with reference TRBV11-3 and TRBJ1-2 gives the whole variable domain EAGVVQSPRYKIIEKKQPVAFWCNPISGHNTLYWYLQNLGQGPELLIRYENEEAVDDSQLPKDRFSAERLKGVDSTLKIQPAELGDSAVYLCASSFGTGLNGYTFGSGTRLTVV.

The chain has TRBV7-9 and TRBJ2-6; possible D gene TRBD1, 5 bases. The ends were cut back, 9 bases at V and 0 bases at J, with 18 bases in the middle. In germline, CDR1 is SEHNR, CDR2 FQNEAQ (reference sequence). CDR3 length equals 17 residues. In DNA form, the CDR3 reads TGTGCCAGAGGACACGTCGACCCTAGCTCTGGGGCCAACGTCCTGACTTTC. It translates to CARGHVDPSSGANVLTF. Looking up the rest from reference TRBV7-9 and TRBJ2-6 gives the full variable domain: DTGVSQNPRHKITKRGQNVTFRCDPISEHNRLYWYRQTLGQGPEFLTYFQNEAQLEKSRLLSDRFSAERPKGSFSTLEIQRTEQGDSAMYLCARGHVDPSSGANVLTFGAGSRLTVL.

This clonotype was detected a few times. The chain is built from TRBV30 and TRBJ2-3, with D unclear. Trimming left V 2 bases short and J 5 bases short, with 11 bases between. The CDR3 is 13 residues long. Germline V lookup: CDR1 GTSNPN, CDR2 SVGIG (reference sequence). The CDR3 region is CAWSRLGRDTQYF. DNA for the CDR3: TGTGCCTGGAGTCGGCTGGGCAGAGATACGCAGTATTTT.

CDR3 coding DNA: TGTGCCAGCAGACGTGGACTAGCGGGGGGACCAGGGGAGACCCAGTACTTC. Amino acid sequence: CASRRGLAGGPGETQYF. V usage is TRBV12-3 or TRBV12-4 and J usage is TRBJ2-5, with 14 bases matching TRBD2. Trimming cost V 6 bases and J 5 bases; bases outside gene matches: 11. This CDR3 is built from 17 residues.

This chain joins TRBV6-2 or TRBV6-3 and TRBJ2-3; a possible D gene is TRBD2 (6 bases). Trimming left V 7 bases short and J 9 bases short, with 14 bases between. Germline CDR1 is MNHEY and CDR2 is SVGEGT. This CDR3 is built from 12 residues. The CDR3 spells CASTAGFGTQYF. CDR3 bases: TGTGCCAGCACCGCGGGGTTTGGGACGCAGTATTTT.

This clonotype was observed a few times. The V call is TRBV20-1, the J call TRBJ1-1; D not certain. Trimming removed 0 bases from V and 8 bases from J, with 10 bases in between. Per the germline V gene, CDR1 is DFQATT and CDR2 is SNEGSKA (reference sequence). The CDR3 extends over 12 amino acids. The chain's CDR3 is CSARDPLREAFF. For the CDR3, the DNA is TGCAGTGCTAGAGATCCACTCAGAGAAGCTTTCTTT.

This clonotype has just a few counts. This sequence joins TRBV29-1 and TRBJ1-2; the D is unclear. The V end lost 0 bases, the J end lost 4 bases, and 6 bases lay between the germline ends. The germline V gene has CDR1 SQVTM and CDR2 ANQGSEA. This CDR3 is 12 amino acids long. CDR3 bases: TGCAGCGTTGAAGACAGGATCTATGGCTACACCTTC. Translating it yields CSVEDRIYGYTF. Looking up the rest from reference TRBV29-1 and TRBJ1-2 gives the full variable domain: SAVISQKPSRDICQRGTSLTIQCQVDSQVTMMFWYRQQPGQSLTLIATANQGSEATYESGFVIDKFPISRPNLTFSTLTVSNMSPEDSSIYLCSVEDRIYGYTFGSGTRLTVV.

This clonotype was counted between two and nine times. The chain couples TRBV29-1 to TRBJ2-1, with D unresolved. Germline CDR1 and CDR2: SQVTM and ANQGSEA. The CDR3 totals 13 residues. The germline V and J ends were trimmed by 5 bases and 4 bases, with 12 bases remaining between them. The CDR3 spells CSVSNPDYNEQFF. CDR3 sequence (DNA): TGCAGCGTTTCTAATCCAGATTACAATGAGCAGTTCTTC.

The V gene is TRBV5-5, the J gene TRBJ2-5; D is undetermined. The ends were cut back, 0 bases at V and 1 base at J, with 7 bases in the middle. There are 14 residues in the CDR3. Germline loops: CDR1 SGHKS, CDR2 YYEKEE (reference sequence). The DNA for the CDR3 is TGTGCCAGCAGCTTGGGCGCGGTCCAAGAGACCCAGTACTTC. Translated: CASSLGAVQETQYF.

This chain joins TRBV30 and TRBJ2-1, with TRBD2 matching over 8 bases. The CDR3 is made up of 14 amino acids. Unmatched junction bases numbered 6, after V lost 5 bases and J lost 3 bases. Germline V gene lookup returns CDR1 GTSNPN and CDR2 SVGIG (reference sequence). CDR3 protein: CAWAAGVGYNEQFF. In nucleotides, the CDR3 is TGTGCCTGGGCAGCGGGAGTTGGCTACAATGAGCAGTTCTTC. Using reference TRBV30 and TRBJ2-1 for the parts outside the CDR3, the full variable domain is SQTIHQWPATLVQPVGSPLSLECTVEGTSNPNLYWYRQAAGRGLQLLFYSVGIGQISSEVPQNLSASRPQDRQFILSSKKLLLSDSGFYLCAWAAGVGYNEQFFGPGTRLTVL.

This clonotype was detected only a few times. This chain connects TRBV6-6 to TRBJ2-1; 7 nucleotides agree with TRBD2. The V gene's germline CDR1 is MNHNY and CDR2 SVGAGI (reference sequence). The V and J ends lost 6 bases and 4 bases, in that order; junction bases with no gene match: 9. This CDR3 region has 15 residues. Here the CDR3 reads CASSKTSDQYNEQFF. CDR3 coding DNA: TGTGCCAGCAGCAAAACTAGCGACCAATACAATGAGCAGTTCTTC.

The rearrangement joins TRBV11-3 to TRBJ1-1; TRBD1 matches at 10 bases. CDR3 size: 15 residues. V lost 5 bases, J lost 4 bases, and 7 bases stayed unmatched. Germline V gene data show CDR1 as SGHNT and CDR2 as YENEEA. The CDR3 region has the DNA TGTGCCAGCAGCCCCGGACAGGGGGAGGGCACTGAAGCTTTCTTT. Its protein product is CASSPGQGEGTEAFF.

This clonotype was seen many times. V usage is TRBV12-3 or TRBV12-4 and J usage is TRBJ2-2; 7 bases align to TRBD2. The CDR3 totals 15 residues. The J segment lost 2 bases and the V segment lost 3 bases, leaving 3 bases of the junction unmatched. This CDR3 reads CASSLGGSNTGELFF. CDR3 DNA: TGTGCCAGCAGTTTGGGGGGGAGCAACACCGGGGAGCTGTTTTTT.

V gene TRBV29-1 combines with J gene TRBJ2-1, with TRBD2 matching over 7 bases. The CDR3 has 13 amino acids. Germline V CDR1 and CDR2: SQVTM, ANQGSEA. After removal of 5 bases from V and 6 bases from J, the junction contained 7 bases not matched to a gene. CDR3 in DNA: TGCAGCGTTTTCTATACGGGGGGCAATGAGCAGTTCTTC. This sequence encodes CSVFYTGGNEQFF.